This T cell receptor beta chain stems from a study of cytomegalovirus exposure and HLA in healthy donors (dated by TCRdb to the late 2010s). With regard to the full study: An earlier analysis of approximately 640 of the donors reported 276 Gb of sequence data and roughly 100 million unique TCR beta sequences from 150 million to 200 million T cells. Roughly 290 gigabases of sequencing data and roughly 81 million unique TCR sequences made up an early release that covered several hundred HLA-typed donors. Of the roughly 410 genotyped donors, 75% to 85% were placed in the genetic ancestry cluster associated with self-reported Caucasian donors. The aim of the study was to test whether cataloging public T cell receptors could identify signatures of past pathogen exposure. Using immunosequencing, the study profiled T cell repertoires from about 650 subjects and related those repertoires to cytomegalovirus serostatus. Along with the 666-subject first cohort, a separate validation cohort of around 110 different subjects was used. To predict cytomegalovirus infection status, the study brought together high-throughput TCR immunosequencing, statistical association of individual TCRs with disease status, and machine learning. To study patterns of TCR occurrence, a later analysis re-analyzed previously published TCR beta repertoires from 500 to 850 donors and added high-resolution HLA genotyping. Rather than drawing on any new phenotypic data, the later analysis identified candidate immune exposures from TCR beta sequences and the way those sequences occurred across donors. To decide whether each TCR beta V gene segment behaved as functional or pseudogenic, an earlier analysis of fewer than 750 of the donors relied on high-throughput TCR beta sequencing. Donor age, sex, ethnicity and CMV serostatus were compiled alongside the repertoire data. In a later genetic analysis, genome-wide SNP genotypes for about 65% of the roughly 700 donors were used, and that subset was treated as a discovery cohort. All discovery cohort repertoires had been generated on a single sequencing platform. Both class I and class II loci were covered by HLA typing, at four-digit resolution. Typing coverage varied by locus: roughly 620-640 donors for A, B, C, DRB1 and DQB1; roughly 500 for DQA1; nearly 610 for DPA1; about 450 for DPB1. Roughly 5 DR-DQ haplotypes were treated as single units for association and clustering because of strong linkage in the cohort. On average, around 240,000 unique TCR beta nucleotide sequences were sequenced per donor among 398 genotyped donors of the cohort, with roughly 18% of those sequences being non-productive. Broader findings and caveats from the paper: Several of the top co-occurrence clusters appeared to be linked to parvovirus B19, influenza, CMV and Epstein-Barr virus, according to a later analysis. Across donors, most TCR sequences were observed very rarely, whereas some public TCRs were present in many individuals. In vitro tests confirmed that three of the cytomegalovirus-associated TCR beta chains recognize cytomegalovirus antigens. For the cohort, immune exposure information was limited to CMV serostatus. In a later analysis, some 17,000 TCR beta sequences were associated with specific HLA alleles at a false discovery rate of 0.05. According to a later analysis, TCR association rates differed among HLA loci, with DRB1 alleles showing the most associated TCRs and HLA-C alleles showing the fewest. Compared with the 666-donor mean, donors in an Asian-associated ancestry cluster had fewer N-insertions in productive TCRs, according to a later genetic analysis. According to the authors, the approach could potentially be generalized to other disease states and immunological phenotypes. A group of highly shared sequence variants was considered likely to be a technical artifact of the sequencing pipeline. This cohort had only TCR beta chains sequenced, and the lack of alpha or paired-chain data limited which features could be detected. Some IMGT-functional V segments, including TRBV6-2 and TRBV6-3, could not be told apart with the 87-base-pair reads, so those segments were excluded. Strong co-occurrence of HLA alleles, especially DR and DQ, made assigning TCR associations to individual alleles difficult. A total of fewer than 200 TCR beta chains were listed by the study as associated with cytomegalovirus. A further reported finding was that TCR beta sequences accurately predicted the HLA-A and HLA-B alleles for most subjects in the first cohort. Broadly in line with IMGT annotations, most TCR beta V segments showed up in productive rearrangements about 90% or about 30% of the time in an earlier analysis of 450 to 600 of the donors. In a later genetic analysis, a missense DCLRE1C variant was associated with V-gene and J-gene trimming of TCR beta chains, and the association was replicated in an independent cohort. Because some donors lacked HLA typing at each locus, the association tests relied only on the typed subset. A later analysis found that most CMV-associated TCR beta chains appeared HLA-restricted, with HLA associations seemingly driven largely by CMV exposure. Presence/absence analyses assumed roughly uniform sequencing depth across donors, an assumption that may not hold. Because counts were too low, around 18 rarely observed V segments, including chromosome 9 orphons, were left out of the earlier analysis of approximately 500 of the donors. The classifier was reported to diagnose cytomegalovirus status with high specificity and sensitivity in both the original cohort and the validation cohort. Correlated functional status among segregating V segments might reflect linkage disequilibrium, but an unknown experimental factor could not be ruled out. Compared with equally common non-associated chains, HLA-associated TCR beta chains in a later analysis were more clonally expanded and had lower generation probabilities.

In total, approximately 700 healthy bone marrow donors made up the cohort. At the time of sampling, all cohort members were nominally healthy, though unrecorded immune exposures were likely present. The donor tested CMV seropositive, placing the donor among the roughly 270 seropositive members of the cohort. A peripheral blood sample was collected from each donor, and TCR beta sequencing was performed on peripheral blood mononuclear cells. The Qiagen DNeasy Blood Extraction Kit was used to extract genomic DNA from the blood cell samples. As concerns this clone: Its specific antigen is unknown. No base quality values were provided; no much bigger clone lies one nucleotide off.

According to the germline V gene, CDR1 reads KGHSH and CDR2 reads LQKENI. The CDR3 sequence holds 15 residues, the cysteine and phenylalanine included. Only CDR3 DNA is held: 45 bases, read in frame from base 1. Germline trimming amounts to 3 bases on V and 9 bases on J, with 9 as the count of junction bases outside the gene matches. The method behind the library was the immunoSEQ multiplex PCR assay. For the multiplex PCR, a mixture combining 60 forward primers for TCR Vbeta segments and 13 reverse primers for TCR Jbeta segments was used. The CDR3 region of rearranged TCR beta genes was amplified from genomic DNA by a multiplex PCR assay. On the Illumina HiSeq System, the amplified TCR beta libraries were sequenced as 87-base-pair reads. The study's processing was this. A later analysis tallied around 80 million unique TCR beta chains across the 666 repertoires, and 10 million to 11 million of those chains were shared by two or more donors. Raw reads were error-corrected and collapsed into unique sequences with a nearest-neighbor algorithm that merged closely related sequences to remove PCR and sequencing errors. To assign V, D and J gene segments, CDR3 sequences were aligned to IMGT reference sequences. Each retained sequence needed at least a six-nucleotide match to both a V gene segment and a J gene segment. A rearrangement was called productive if the CDR3 had no stop codons and remained in frame with V and J, and every other rearrangement was called non-productive. CDR3 was defined by IMGT convention, running from the second conserved V-encoded cysteine to the conserved J-encoded phenylalanine. Sequences without an unambiguous match to a single V gene segment were excluded from the earlier analysis of almost 600 of the donors. An earlier analysis of 450 to 650 of the donors called V segments functional above 56.7% productive rearrangements and segregating when the between-donor standard deviation exceeded 5%. A statistical classification framework was developed to diagnose cytomegalovirus status using the catalog of TCR beta chain sequences. In a later analysis, V and J genes were assigned by comparing TCR nucleotide sequences against IMGT/GENE-DB human TR gene sequences. The TCRdist pipeline was used in a later analysis to assign CDR3 sequences and most-parsimonious VDJ recombination scenarios. A later analysis defined each TCR beta chain by its CDR3 amino acid sequence plus V-gene family, and excluded reads lacking a unique V-gene family. In a later analysis, fewer than 650 highly shared, low-generation-probability nucleotide sequences were removed to address suspected cross-contamination and a sequencing artifact. A later analysis calculated a clonal expansion index for each public chain from normalized within-repertoire ranks of inferred template counts. A later analysis computed generation probabilities with a VDJ recombination model fitted to out-of-frame rearrangements, and checked the results against IGoR. In a later analysis, TCR-TCR, TCR-HLA and TCR-CMV co-occurrence was scored with hypergeometric tests, and a repertoire-size bias correction was applied to TCR pairs. To estimate false discovery rates, a later analysis permuted the HLA or CMV assignments 20 times. In a later analysis, co-occurring TCRs were grouped using DBSCAN, and TCRdist sequence similarity was added for clustering within HLA-allele-positive subsets. Repertoires with fewer than 30,000 or more than 120,000 public chains, plus five repertoires with anomalous nucleotide sharing, were excluded from co-occurrence clustering. TCRdb re-hosts the immuneACCESS table, in-frame sequences only. Its copies lack some clones; in the studies checked, an unresolved V gene accounts for under half of them, and the cause for the rest is not known. V, J and clone size derive from that table, while D and trimming were established from the DNA sequence. This sample is represented by about 87,000 clones; less than 80% of them were singletons. Under 25% of the sample belongs to the ten largest clones.

The specimen was PBMCs. This sequence originates from a man younger than 45 in good health and CMV-seropositive. The chain couples TRBV18 to TRBJ2-1; 9 central bases correspond to TRBD2. The CDR3 has the sequence CASSPGLAGRGEQFF. The DNA sequence is given as TGTGCCAGCTCACCGGGACTAGCAGGACGAGGTGAGCAGTTCTTC.